These 23 T cell receptor beta chains were sequenced from one sample in a study of cytotoxic CD8 clonotypes in ibrutinib-treated CLL. The data were produced by immunoSEQ multiplex PCR, yet TCRdb's version contains in-frame clones alone and is incomplete. The sample yields 42,000 or so clones, about 65% seen once. The sample in question was PBMCs, obtained at disease progression, from a patient treated with ibrutinib. All receptors come from a human donor with chronic lymphocytic leukemia.

The rearrangement joins TRBV2 to TRBJ2-1; 15 bases match TRBD2. This CDR3 region has 15 residues. The J segment lost 7 bases and the V segment lost 8 bases, leaving 6 bases of the junction unmatched. CDR1 is SNHLY, CDR2 FYNNEI, per germline. This CDR3 reads CASGLAGGMRNEQFF. CDR3 sequence (DNA): TGTGCCAGCGGACTAGCGGGAGGGATGAGGAATGAGCAGTTCTTC.

The CDR3 DNA reads TGTGCCAGTGGGCGGGAGGAGTACAATGAGCAGTTCTTC. Translation: CASGREEYNEQFF. The V gene is TRBV27, the J gene TRBJ2-1; TRBD2 matches 8 bases. The CDR3 consists of 13 residues. V was clipped by 9 bases and J by 4 bases; unmatched bases: 5. Germline V gene sequence: CDR1 MNHEY, CDR2 SMNVEV (reference sequence).

This clone was seen a few times. The chain recombines TRBV7-2 with TRBJ2-5; 11 nucleotides line up with TRBD2. V was clipped by 5 bases and J by 4 bases; unmatched bases: 15. Germline V gene lookup returns CDR1 SGHTA and CDR2 FQGNSA. The length of the CDR3 is 18 residues. The CDR3 DNA reads TGTGCCAGCAGCCAGTGGGGGGTAGCGGGAGGGGTCTCAGAGACCCAGTACTTC. Its protein is CASSQWGVAGGVSETQYF. Drawing the rest from reference TRBV7-2 and TRBJ2-5, the complete variable domain is GAGVSQSPSNKVTEKGKDVELRCDPISGHTALYWYRQSLGQGLEFLIYFQGNSAPDKSGLPSDRFSAERTGGSVSTLTIQRTQQEDSAVYLCASSQWGVAGGVSETQYFGPGTRLLVL.

This chain uses TRBV11-3 with TRBJ2-1, with 7 bases fitting TRBD2. The J segment lost 4 bases and the V segment lost 2 bases, leaving 8 bases of the junction unmatched. The CDR3 has 16 residues. Germline-derived CDR1 and CDR2 are SGHNT and YENEEA. As DNA, the CDR3 is TGTGCCAGCAGCTTATCGTTCGCAGCGGGGTACAATGAGCAGTTCTTC. Residues: CASSLSFAAGYNEQFF. The full variable domain, its missing parts supplied by reference TRBV11-3 and TRBJ2-1, is EAGVVQSPRYKIIEKKQPVAFWCNPISGHNTLYWYLQNLGQGPELLIRYENEEAVDDSQLPKDRFSAERLKGVDSTLKIQPAELGDSAVYLCASSLSFAAGYNEQFFGPGTRLTVL.

This chain connects TRBV10-3 to TRBJ1-1, with D uncertain. CDR1 and CDR2 (germline): ENHRY, SYGVKD. CDR3 length equals 14 residues. V was cut by 0 bases and J by 0 bases, with 5 bases left in between. The CDR3 bases are TGTGCCATCAGTGAGTCAGGGCTGAACACTGAAGCTTTCTTT. Protein product: CAISESGLNTEAFF.

The chain couples TRBV6-1 to TRBJ2-7, with D perhaps matching TRBD1 (5 bases). Germline V gene data show CDR1 as MNHNS and CDR2 as SASEGT. Trimming removed 3 bases at V and 5 bases at J, with 8 bases between. The length of the CDR3 is 12 residues. CDR3 amino acids: CASSEVQDEQYF. For the CDR3, the DNA is TGTGCCAGCAGTGAGGTACAGGACGAGCAGTACTTC.

The table lists this clone with a count of one. The gene calls are TRBV15 and TRBJ2-7, with D possibly matching TRBD1 (6 bases). Trimming took 2 bases from V and 4 from J, leaving 9 bases between them. The CDR3 spans 13 residues. CDR1 and CDR2 from the germline V gene are LNHNV and YYDKDF (reference sequence). CDR3 nucleotides: TGTGCCACCAGCAGACAGGGGAAGTACGAGCAGTACTTC. Translating gives CATSRQGKYEQYF.

This clone was detected ten times or more. This chain uses TRBV4-2 with TRBJ2-7; no clear D. The CDR3 is made up of 15 amino acids. Trimming cost V 0 bases and J 4 bases, with 13 bases left between them. From germline, CDR1 is LGHNA and CDR2 YNFKEQ. The CDR3 loop reads CASSQDSGSIYEQYF. The CDR3 nucleotides are TGTGCCAGCAGCCAAGACTCCGGCAGTATTTACGAGCAGTACTTC.

This chain links TRBV6-4 with TRBJ2-1; D not resolved. CDR1 and CDR2 from the germline V gene are MRHNA and SNTAGT. V was pared by 2 bases and J by 7 bases, with 12 bases between. The CDR3 spans 14 residues. For the CDR3, the DNA is TGTGCCAGCAGTGACGGGTTAGCAAGGAATGAGCAGTTCTTC. Its translation: CASSDGLARNEQFF.

The table lists this clone with many counts. This sequence joins TRBV5-1 and TRBJ2-5; possibly TRBD2 for D (5 bases). The CDR3 length is 13 residues. Germline CDR1 and CDR2: SGHRS and YFSETQ. V was clipped by 5 bases and J by 2 bases, with 10 bases between them. The CDR3 protein is CASRIRGQETQYF. The CDR3 nucleotides read TGCGCCAGCAGGATTAGAGGGCAAGAGACCCAGTACTTC.

The rearrangement links TRBV6-1 to TRBJ2-1; D is possibly TRBD2 (5 bases). V was shortened by 4 bases and J by 9 bases, with 10 bases between the two germline ends. The CDR3 is 12 residues long. Per the germline V gene, CDR1 is MNHNS and CDR2 is SASEGT. CDR3 nucleotide sequence: TGTGCCAGCAGTGGGTTTCGGGGTGAGCAGTTCTTC. It is translated as CASSGFRGEQFF.

This clone appeared once. The genes are TRBV2 and TRBJ1-1; 11 nucleotides agree with TRBD1. Germline V gene sequence: CDR1 SNHLY, CDR2 FYNNEI. The CDR3 spans 14 residues. The ends lost 4 bases at V and 11 bases at J; junction bases unmatched: 9. The CDR3 protein is CASSALGQGVAAFF. The CDR3 DNA reads TGTGCCAGCAGTGCACTGGGACAGGGGGTGGCCGCTTTCTTT.

The rearrangement joins TRBV6-1 to TRBJ1-6, with no clear D. The germline V gene encodes CDR1 MNHNS and CDR2 SASEGT. The CDR3 is made up of 14 amino acids. V was clipped by 0 bases and J by 7 bases, with 7 bases between them. The CDR3 sequence is CASSEALTNSPLHF. For the CDR3, the DNA is TGTGCCAGCAGTGAAGCGCTAACAAATTCACCCCTCCACTTT.

The chain joins TRBV30 to TRBJ1-4; D gene unclear. Germline-derived CDR1 and CDR2 are GTSNPN and SVGIG (reference sequence). V lost 2 bases and J lost 10, with 8 bases in between. This CDR3 is 11 amino acids long. In DNA form, the CDR3 reads TGTGCCTGGAGTACCGCCGTAAAACTGTTTTTT. This sequence encodes CAWSTAVKLFF.

V and J are TRBV10-3 and TRBJ2-7; 8 nucleotides agree with TRBD2. This CDR3 contains 11 residues. Trimming took 10 bases from V and 5 from J; bases not matched to a gene: 4. Germline CDR1 and CDR2: ENHRY and SYGVKD. The CDR3 loop reads CATLSGNEQYF. As DNA, the CDR3 is TGTGCCACCCTTAGCGGGAACGAGCAGTACTTC.

This chain joins TRBV5-1 and TRBJ2-1; D is unclear. The CDR3 is made up of 13 amino acids. The germline gives CDR1 SGHRS, CDR2 YFSETQ. V lost 5 bases, J lost 2 bases, and 8 bases lay in between. This chain's CDR3 is CASRDGTYNEQFF. Written as DNA, the CDR3 is TGCGCCAGCAGGGATGGAACCTACAATGAGCAGTTCTTC.

The chain is built from TRBV5-1 and TRBJ2-7; D gene unclear. Germline assignment: CDR1 SGHRS and CDR2 YFSETQ. V dropped 2 bases and J dropped 7 bases, with 10 bases sitting between them. This CDR3 has 12 residues. CDR3 coding DNA: TGCGCCAGCAGCTTCAATCTTGGGGAGCAGTACTTC. Amino acids: CASSFNLGEQYF. Full variable domain (rest looked up from reference TRBV5-1 and TRBJ2-7): KAGVTQTPRYLIKTRGQQVTLSCSPISGHRSVSWYQQTPGQGLQFLFEYFSETQRNKGNFPGRFSGRQFSNSRSEMNVSTLELGDSALYLCASSFNLGEQYFGPGTRLTVT.

The genes are TRBV7-2 and TRBJ1-2; D gene ambiguous. Looked up from germline, CDR1 is SGHTA and CDR2 is FQGNSA. The CDR3 is made up of 13 amino acids. The V end lost 5 bases, the J end lost 2 bases, and 9 bases lay between the germline ends. CDR3 sequence reads: CASSLAGNYGYTF. The CDR3 DNA sequence: TGTGCCAGCAGCCTGGCCGGGAACTATGGCTACACCTTC. Combining the CDR3 with reference TRBV7-2 and TRBJ1-2 gives the whole variable domain GAGVSQSPSNKVTEKGKDVELRCDPISGHTALYWYRQSLGQGLEFLIYFQGNSAPDKSGLPSDRFSAERTGGSVSTLTIQRTQQEDSAVYLCASSLAGNYGYTFGSGTRLTVV.

This chain links TRBV7-9 with TRBJ2-7; TRBD1 matches 8 bases. J lost 7 bases, V lost 4 bases, and 12 bases had no gene match. The CDR3 has 15 amino acids. Germline loops: CDR1 SEHNR, CDR2 FQNEAQ (reference sequence). The CDR3 sequence is CASSWDRSSLWEQYF. The CDR3 DNA sequence: TGTGCCAGCAGCTGGGACAGGTCGAGTCTTTGGGAGCAGTACTTC.

On this clone: One end of the junction fails to match germline, which may point to a read error. This sequence joins TRBV25-1 and TRBJ2-7; TRBD1 is a possible D gene (5 bases). This CDR3 has 15 residues. CDR1 and CDR2 (germline): MGHDK, SYGVNS. The CDR3 reads CASSESGFSGPEQYF. DNA for the CDR3: TGTGCCAGCAGCGAATCAGGTTTTTCAGGGCCCGAGCAGTACTTC.

This sequence joins TRBV6-1 and TRBJ1-6, with 9 bases lining up with TRBD1. The ends lost 7 bases at V and 8 bases at J; junction bases unmatched: 9. The CDR3 spans 15 residues. Germline CDR1 is MNHNS and CDR2 is SASEGT. For the CDR3, the DNA is TGTGCCAGCATGCGGGTAGGGACAGGGCATTCACCCCTCCACTTT. Translating it yields CASMRVGTGHSPLHF.

This clone was seen more than once but under ten times. V usage is TRBV11-3 and J usage is TRBJ2-7; D ambiguous. CDR1 and CDR2 from the germline V gene are SGHNT and YENEEA. Trimming removed 0 bases from V and 5 bases from J, with 14 bases in between. The CDR3 covers 15 residues. The CDR3 DNA reads TGTGCCAGCAGCTTAGAGGCTCACCAACGGCACGAGCAGTACTTC. Amino acids: CASSLEAHQRHEQYF. Full variable domain (rest looked up from reference TRBV11-3 and TRBJ2-7): EAGVVQSPRYKIIEKKQPVAFWCNPISGHNTLYWYLQNLGQGPELLIRYENEEAVDDSQLPKDRFSAERLKGVDSTLKIQPAELGDSAVYLCASSLEAHQRHEQYFGPGTRLTVT.

The rearrangement uses TRBV6-5 and TRBJ2-7; 11 bases are shared with TRBD2. Germline V gene sequence: CDR1 MNHEY, CDR2 SVGAGI. The CDR3 covers 14 residues. The J segment lost 4 bases and the V segment lost 4 bases, leaving 3 bases of the junction unmatched. The CDR3 DNA reads TGTGCCAGCAGTTTTTCTAGCGGGAGGTACGAGCAGTACTTC. Translating it yields CASSFSSGRYEQYF.